This T cell receptor (beta chain) was observed in a study of T cells in Graves' hyperthyroidism and ophthalmopathy (dated by TCRdb to about 2019). About the full investigation: Peripheral blood samples were taken at the time of initial diagnosis, prior to any treatment. To identify TCR V-J signatures that set the groups apart, the researchers used a discovery cohort of approximately 98 patients, made up of some 41 with Graves' ophthalmopathy and 55 to 65 with stable Graves' hyperthyroidism. An independent validation cohort of about 20 hyperthyroidism patients and approximately 16 patients who later progressed to ophthalmopathy tested prospective prediction of ophthalmopathy. The 100 or so discovery patients were randomly split 7:3 into training and test sets. The study also compared thyroid tissue and blood T-cell repertoires from 5 to 7 Graves' hyperthyroidism patients. After sampling, hyperthyroidism patients received methimazole starting at 30 mg daily, and ophthalmopathy patients received high-dose intravenous methylprednisolone. TCR Vbeta CDR3 sequencing of 130 to 150 peripheral blood samples (under 45 ophthalmopathy, 75 to 80 hyperthyroidism and roughly 17 progressor patients) is reported in the paper.

Stable Graves' hyperthyroidism was defined as the absence of progression to ophthalmopathy over 18 months of follow-up. The hyperthyroidism patients were between 18 and 65 years old and newly diagnosed, with a disease duration of less than 2 months. Exclusion was applied to patients with uncontrolled infections, other autoimmune diseases, pregnancy or lactation. Clinical symptoms, serum thyroxine and TRAb, thyroid ultrasound, and orbital computed tomography formed the basis for the diagnoses. Ficoll-Paque density gradient centrifugation was used to isolate PBMCs from around 10 ml of fresh peripheral blood. Trizol reagent was used to extract total RNA, and RNA quality was then checked on an Agilent 2100 Bioanalyzer. The TCR beta CDR3 regions were amplified from the RNA transcripts. The TCR CDR3 was subjected to a first round of RT-PCR using the HTBI primer set and the Qiagen OneStep RT-PCR kit. Libraries were constructed in a second round of multiplex PCR, after which size selection and purification were carried out. Sequencing of the libraries was done on an Illumina HiSeq2000 using paired-end 100 bp reads. The original methods were these. SOAPnuke was used to process the raw data, removing reads that contained adapters or uncalled bases, had a mean Phred below 15, or lacked an exact match to the constant primer or identifier. COPE v1.2.5 was used to merge high-quality paired reads, and clonotypes were defined as unique nucleotide sequences. Clonotypes were aligned to IMGT TRBV, TRBD and TRBJ reference segments using MiTCR v1.1. The analysis was restricted to V-J combinations with a frequency above 0.0001, which together covered over 99% of the repertoires. A TCS score was defined as the ratio between F50 (clonal expansion) and ExV (chaos), using BLOSUM62-based TCRdist between CDR3 peptides within each V-J. Welch's t-statistics and random forest reduced around 510 V-J features to fewer than 15, which were used in a naive Bayes classifier (R e1071). In-frame beta chains were kept once TCRdb had trimmed the public reads at Q25 with fastp and called clones with MiXCR. A single entry per CDR3 protein holds the most common genes and DNA from its merged rows. The V and J calls here are based on TCRdb, not the publication. Recorded for this sample are about 500,000 distinct CDR3 sequences; approximately 14% of them occurred a single time. The top ten constitute less than 20% of the sample.

This clonotype came up many times. The antigen it recognizes is unknown. Per-nucleotide qualities are absent, and no much larger clonotype sits a single base away. From the cysteine through the phenylalanine, the CDR3 covers 12 amino acids. The retained sequence is limited to the CDR3, 36 bases, with the frame set at the first base. The CDR1 and CDR2 encoded by the germline V gene (reference sequence) are DFQATT and SNEGSKA. V is pared back by 3 bases and J by 5 bases, with 10 bases lying between the germline termini. General conclusions and limits of the study: In cross-validation, a model built on a 13 V-J signature told ophthalmopathy apart from stable hyperthyroidism with approximately 90% sensitivity and approximately 81% specificity, and in testing the same model reached 80%/75%. In validation, the model predicted progression to ophthalmopathy a median of roughly 6.1 months before onset, with roughly 71% sensitivity and around 76% specificity. Sample size was not statistically predetermined, and blinding of investigators to group allocation was not performed. Most expanded thyroid clonotypes (frequency above 0.001) were also detected in blood, a finding suggesting that blood repertoires may reflect thyroid immune responses.

The clonotype originates from a woman aged 18-29 years with Graves' hyperthyroidism. The chain is assembled from TRBV20-1 and TRBJ2-5; too little of a D gene remains to name it. The specimen was blood. The CDR3: CSASLGWETQYF. The nucleotides read TGCAGTGCTAGCTTGGGCTGGGAGACCCAGTACTTC.